This entry lists 27 T cell receptor beta chains sequenced from one sample in a study of shared clonotypes between healthy human individuals. Naive CD8 cells were CD45RO-negative, positively selected for CCR7, excluding terminally differentiated effector memory CD45RA+ cells. Repertoires were generated with immunoSEQ multiplex PCR, while TCRdb's copy carries only in-frame clones and drops some. The sample includes roughly 810,000 clones, roughly 96% seen only once; the top ten take less than 0.25%. The sequenced material came from naive CD8+ T cells sorted from blood. The receptors come from a man aged 30-40 years in good health.

This clone was recorded once. The V and J genes are TRBV27 and TRBJ1-2; TRBD1 matches at 8 bases. This CDR3 is built from 16 residues. V lost 5 bases to trimming and J lost 5 bases; unmatched junction nucleotides: 13. The germline CDR1 and CDR2 sequences are MNHEY and SMNVEV (reference sequence). CDR3 loop: CASSPYATGEGYGYTF. CDR3 bases: TGTGCCAGCAGTCCCTACGCGACAGGGGAAGGGTATGGCTACACCTTC.

The rearrangement uses TRBV29-1 and TRBJ2-3, with D tentatively TRBD2 (6 bases). The CDR3 contains 10 residues. Trimming pared 7 bases from V and 6 bases from J, leaving 8 bases between. Germline V lookup: CDR1 SQVTM, CDR2 ANQGSEA. The CDR3 DNA reads TGCAGCGGGAGGGGTGATACGCAGTATTTT. It codes for CSGRGDTQYF.

The chain couples TRBV7-2 to TRBJ2-1; no firm D call. With 1 base removed from V and 6 bases from J, the gap between germline ends came to 13 bases. The CDR3 is 15 residues long. CDR1 and CDR2 from the germline V gene are SGHTA and FQGNSA. In DNA form, the CDR3 reads TGTGCCAGCAGCTTAGGGGTCTTGGCGCGCAATGAGCAGTTCTTC. This translates into CASSLGVLARNEQFF.

The rearrangement joins TRBV29-1 to TRBJ2-2; D gene unclear. The CDR3 is 13 residues long. CDR1 SQVTM and CDR2 ANQGSEA come from the germline V gene. Trimming removed 6 bases at V and 0 bases at J, with 8 bases between. The CDR3 nucleotides are TGCAGCGTCGGACGAGCGAACACCGGGGAGCTGTTTTTT. Encoded protein: CSVGRANTGELFF.

The chain employs TRBV6-5 and TRBJ2-7; D unclear. CDR1 is MNHEY, CDR2 SVGAGI, per germline. V lost 0 bases and J lost 10, with 16 bases in between. This CDR3 has 14 amino acids. The CDR3 sequence is CASSYSRYGLDQYF. In nucleotides, the CDR3 is TGTGCCAGCAGTTACTCGAGATACGGGCTAGATCAGTACTTC.

The chain couples TRBV27 to TRBJ2-7; TRBD2 matches 10 bases. Germline assignment: CDR1 MNHEY and CDR2 SMNVEV (reference sequence). The trim removed 5 bases at V and 4 bases at J, leaving 5 bases unmatched. The CDR3 consists of 14 residues. CDR3 coding DNA: TGTGCCAGCAGTCCACTAGCGGGAAGGTACGAGCAGTACTTC. Translation gives CASSPLAGRYEQYF.

V gene TRBV2 combines with J gene TRBJ2-7; perhaps TRBD2 as D (5 bases). This CDR3 has 14 residues. V shed 3 bases and J shed 3 bases, with 12 bases lying between them. The V gene's germline CDR1 is SNHLY and CDR2 FYNNEI. The CDR3 nucleotides read TGTGCCAGCAGTGACATCGGGAACCACTACGAGCAGTACTTC. This codes for CASSDIGNHYEQYF.

Details on this clone: This sample includes further DNA sequences coding for the same CDR3. This chain connects TRBV9 to TRBJ1-1; D remains unclear. Germline CDR1 reads SGDLS; CDR2 reads YYNGEE. The CDR3 sequence is 13 residues long. V was clipped by 1 base and J by 2 bases, with 6 bases between them. The CDR3 DNA reads TGTGCCAGCAGCGTATCCGAAAACACTGAAGCTTTCTTT. Translated, it gives CASSVSENTEAFF.

About this clone: The same CDR3 is also encoded by other DNA sequences in this sample. The CDR3 reads CASSLGSSYEQYF. In DNA, the CDR3 is TGTGCCAGCAGCTTGGGGTCCAGCTACGAGCAGTACTTC. The V and J genes are TRBV5-6 and TRBJ2-7; D is undetermined. The V gene lost 0 bases and the J gene lost 3 bases, with 7 bases spanning the gap. The V gene's germline CDR1 is SGHDT and CDR2 YYEEEE. The CDR3 is 13 residues long. Based on the CDR3 plus reference TRBV5-6 and TRBJ2-7, the full variable domain is DAGVTQSPTHLIKTRGQQVTLRCSPKSGHDTVSWYQQALGQGPQFIFQYYEEEERQRGNFPDRFSGHQFPNYSSELNVNALLLGDSALYLCASSLGSSYEQYFGPGTRLTVT.

The J gene is TRBJ2-3, the V gene TRBV7-9, with unresolved D. V dropped 1 base and J dropped 2 bases, with 13 bases sitting between them. From germline, CDR1 is SEHNR and CDR2 FQNEAQ (reference sequence). The CDR3 covers 16 residues. Here the CDR3 reads CASSLVQALDTDTQYF. DNA of the CDR3: TGTGCCAGCAGCTTAGTCCAGGCCCTAGACACAGATACGCAGTATTTT.

The chain combines TRBV4-1 with TRBJ2-2, with 7 positions matching TRBD1. The V and J ends lost 2 bases and 4 bases, in that order; junction bases with no gene match: 7. The CDR3 runs to 16 residues. The V gene's germline CDR1 is MGHRA and CDR2 YSYEKL. This CDR3 is CASSQRDRAGTGELFF. For the CDR3, the DNA is TGCGCCAGCAGCCAACGCGACAGGGCCGGCACCGGGGAGCTGTTTTTT.

The CDR3 spells CASSMMGDSYEQYF. The DNA of the CDR3 is TGTGCCAGTAGTATGATGGGGGACTCCTACGAGCAGTACTTC. V is TRBV19 and J is TRBJ2-7, with D possibly called TRBD1 or TRBD2 (5 bases each). Looked up from germline, CDR1 is LNHDA and CDR2 is SQIVND (reference sequence). The CDR3 is made up of 14 amino acids. Trimming left V 3 bases short and J 0 bases short, with 9 bases between. Combining the CDR3 with reference TRBV19 and TRBJ2-7 gives the whole variable domain DGGITQSPKYLFRKEGQNVTLSCEQNLNHDAMYWYRQDPGQGLRLIYYSQIVNDFQKGDIAEGYSVSREKKESFPLTVTSAQKNPTAFYLCASSMMGDSYEQYFGPGTRLTVT.

The chain links TRBV6-4 to TRBJ2-1, with D hard to call. The germline V gene has CDR1 MRHNA and CDR2 SNTAGT. The length of the CDR3 is 14 residues. V lost 2 bases, J lost 2 bases, and 7 bases lay in between. In DNA, the CDR3 is TGTGCCAGCAGTGACGGTGGGACCTACAATGAGCAGTTCTTC. Translated: CASSDGGTYNEQFF.

The chain is built from TRBV9 and TRBJ2-1; tentative D call: TRBD2 (6 bases). Germline lookup yields CDR1 SGDLS and CDR2 YYNGEE. V lost 4 bases to trimming and J lost 0 bases, with 14 bases between them. This CDR3 has 16 amino acids. The CDR3 bases are TGTGCCAGCAGCCCCGGTACGACTAGCTCCTACAATGAGCAGTTCTTC. The encoded protein is CASSPGTTSSYNEQFF.

V usage is TRBV4-3 and J usage is TRBJ2-1; D remains unclear. CDR3 length: 14 residues. Trimming cost V 0 bases and J 8 bases, with 11 bases left between them. Germline assignment: CDR1 LGHNA and CDR2 YSLEER. Here the CDR3 DNA reads TGCGCCAGCAGCCAAGATTTGGCACCCTATGAGCAGTTCTTC. Its protein product is CASSQDLAPYEQFF.

V gene TRBV6-5 combines with J gene TRBJ1-2; D gene unclear. There are 13 residues in the CDR3. Germline V gene lookup returns CDR1 MNHEY and CDR2 SVGAGI. V was cut by 2 bases and J by 4 bases, with 8 bases left in between. CDR3 sequence reads: CASSYGQSYGYTF. The CDR3, as DNA: TGTGCCAGCAGTTACGGGCAGAGCTATGGCTACACCTTC.

The chain uses TRBV10-3 and TRBJ1-1; weak D call: TRBD1 (6 bases). Trimming removed 6 bases at V and 3 bases at J, with 17 bases between. The CDR3 consists of 15 residues. Germline CDR1 is ENHRY and CDR2 is SYGVKD. As DNA, the CDR3 is TGTGCCATCAGGGGCGACAGGCAGAGAGACACTGAAGCTTTCTTT. This sequence encodes CAIRGDRQRDTEAFF.

The V and J genes are TRBV4-1 and TRBJ2-5; the D gene is possibly TRBD2 (6 bases). Trimming removed 2 bases from V and 3 bases from J, with 16 bases in between. Germline V gene data show CDR1 as MGHRA and CDR2 as YSYEKL. CDR3 length: 16 residues. CDR3 coding DNA: TGCGCCAGCAGCCAAAGGATCGGACTATTGAAAGAGACCCAGTACTTC. It translates to CASSQRIGLLKETQYF.

The chain carries TRBV28 and TRBJ2-1; D unclear. CDR1 is MDHEN, CDR2 SYDVKM, per germline. The CDR3 covers 14 residues. Trimming took off 2 bases at V and 5 bases at J, with 10 bases between the two ends. This CDR3 reads CASSLLSGHNEQFF. The CDR3, as DNA: TGTGCCAGCAGTTTACTGAGTGGGCACAATGAGCAGTTCTTC.

The chain combines TRBV25-1 with TRBJ2-5, with 9 bases lining up with TRBD2. Per germline, CDR1 MGHDK and CDR2 SYGVNS. The CDR3 runs to 16 residues. Trimming took 2 bases from V and 2 from J; bases not matched to a gene: 6. The CDR3 protein is CASSEGLAQIQETQYF. The CDR3 DNA sequence: TGTGCCAGCAGTGAAGGACTAGCGCAGATACAAGAGACCCAGTACTTC.

This rearrangement joins TRBV5-4 to TRBJ1-1; 8 bases are a match to TRBD1. Germline V gives CDR1 SGHNT, CDR2 YYREEE (reference sequence). The CDR3 sequence is 14 residues long. V lost 7 bases, J lost 1 base, and 6 bases stayed unmatched. CDR3 sequence reads: CASQDRGSNTEAFF. The CDR3 nucleotides read TGTGCCAGCCAAGACAGGGGTTCGAACACTGAAGCTTTCTTT.

The chain recombines TRBV10-2 with TRBJ1-5; no firm D call. The CDR3 consists of 10 residues. Germline V gene data show CDR1 as WSHSY and CDR2 as SAAADI. V lost 8 bases and J lost 13, with 12 bases in between. The CDR3: CASGDIRQHF. CDR3 coding DNA: TGCGCCAGCGGCGACATCCGGCAGCATTTT.

The chain couples TRBV7-9 to TRBJ2-1; 8 nucleotides agree with TRBD2. This CDR3 comprises 16 residues. V trimming: 4 bases; J trimming: 4 bases; junction bases outside the gene matches: 9. Germline V gene lookup returns CDR1 SEHNR and CDR2 FQNEAQ (reference sequence). The CDR3 DNA sequence: TGTGCCAGCAGCTCGCCCCGCGGGGGGAGATACAATGAGCAGTTCTTC. This encodes CASSSPRGGRYNEQFF.

This sequence joins TRBV11-2 and TRBJ2-7, with 11 bases identical to TRBD2. The CDR3 covers 14 residues. The junction had 4 bases not matched to a gene; V was cut back by 5 bases and J by 4 bases. Germline CDR1 SGHAT, CDR2 FQNNGV. This CDR3 reads CASSLPSGGYEQYF. The CDR3 DNA sequence: TGTGCCAGCAGCCTACCTAGCGGGGGGTACGAGCAGTACTTC.

The chain has TRBV9 and TRBJ1-5; possible D gene TRBD1, 5 bases. This CDR3 has 14 amino acids. The germline V gene has CDR1 SGDLS and CDR2 YYNGEE. V lost 0 bases and J 4 bases, leaving 8 bases between the germline ends. Here the CDR3 reads CASSVGAGNQPQHF. CDR3 in DNA: TGTGCCAGCAGCGTAGGGGCAGGGAATCAGCCCCAGCATTTT.

The J gene is TRBJ2-7, the V gene TRBV13; 12 bases agree with TRBD2. The CDR3 has 17 residues. Germline V CDR1 and CDR2: PRHDT, FYEKMQ (reference sequence). V gave up 4 bases and J gave up 3 bases; unmatched junction bases: 10. CDR3 loop: CASSSEETSGSNYEQYF. The CDR3 DNA sequence: TGTGCCAGCAGCTCTGAGGAGACTAGCGGGAGTAACTACGAGCAGTACTTC.

The V and J genes are TRBV7-6 and TRBJ2-7; D could derive from TRBD1 or TRBD2 (5 bases each). V was shortened by 3 bases and J by 3 bases, with 12 bases between the two germline ends. This CDR3 has 14 residues. Germline V gives CDR1 SGHVS, CDR2 FNYEAQ. This CDR3 is CASSFRDQGYEQYF. The CDR3, as DNA: TGTGCCAGCAGCTTCCGGGACCAAGGCTACGAGCAGTACTTC.